One and the same sample provided the 8 T cell receptor beta chains below, sequenced in a study of blood T cell repertoires in COVID-19. Sequencing used immunoSEQ multiplex PCR; TCRdb keeps in-frame clones, though not all of them. This table holds 120,000 or so clones, 79% found once. Specimen: peripheral blood. The receptors were gathered from a man in his forties or fifties with active or convalescent COVID-19.

This chain joins TRBV7-2 and TRBJ1-4, with 8 bases identical to TRBD1. J gave up 3 bases and V 5 bases, and 5 bases lay outside the gene matches. The germline CDR1 and CDR2 sequences are SGHTA and FQGNSA. The CDR3 totals 15 residues. The CDR3 nucleotides read TGTGCCAGCAGCACGACAGGGGTAGCTAATGAAAAACTGTTTTTT. Its protein is CASSTTGVANEKLFF.

This clone has ten or more counts. The V call is TRBV30, the J call TRBJ1-2; TRBD1 aligns across 7 bases. The CDR3 sequence is 13 residues long. V was pared by 3 bases and J by 8 bases, with 9 bases of the junction left unmatched. CDR1 is GTSNPN, CDR2 SVGIG, per germline (reference sequence). CDR3: CAWREDRLAGYTF. The DNA of the CDR3 is TGTGCCTGGAGGGAGGACAGGTTAGCCGGCTACACCTTC. The full variable domain, its missing parts supplied by reference TRBV30 and TRBJ1-2, is SQTIHQWPATLVQPVGSPLSLECTVEGTSNPNLYWYRQAAGRGLQLLFYSVGIGQISSEVPQNLSASRPQDRQFILSSKKLLLSDSGFYLCAWREDRLAGYTFGSGTRLTVV.

V gene TRBV19 combines with J gene TRBJ1-2; no clear D. Germline V gene lookup returns CDR1 LNHDA and CDR2 SQIVND (reference sequence). CDR3 length equals 16 residues. V shed 3 bases and J shed 4 bases, with 18 bases lying between them. The CDR3 nucleotides are TGTGCCAGTAGTATCTACGGAATTCAGACACCCTATGGCTACACCTTC. Protein sequence: CASSIYGIQTPYGYTF.

The chain joins TRBV12-5 to TRBJ1-5; 8 nucleotides agree with TRBD1. This CDR3 has 12 residues. Germline V gives CDR1 LGHNT, CDR2 FRNRAP. V gave up 6 bases and J gave up 9 bases; unmatched junction bases: 4. For the CDR3, the DNA is TGTGCTAGTGGCCCAGGGGGCCTGCCCCAGCATTTT. It is translated as CASGPGGLPQHF.

CDR3 loop: CASSLGGIAATDEQFF. CDR3 in DNA: TGTGCCAGCAGCTTAGGAGGTATAGCGGCGACGGATGAGCAGTTCTTC. The chain joins TRBV7-7 to TRBJ2-1; a possible D gene is TRBD2 (6 bases). Germline assignment: CDR1 SSHAT and CDR2 FNYEAQ (reference sequence). This CDR3 contains 16 residues. The V gene lost 1 base and the J gene lost 8 bases, with 18 bases spanning the gap. Together with reference TRBV7-7 and TRBJ2-1, the CDR3 gives the full variable domain: GAGVSQSPRYKVTKRGQDVTLRCDPISSHATLYWYQQALGQGPEFLTYFNYEAQPDKSGLPSDRFSAERPEGSISTLTIQRTEQRDSAMYRCASSLGGIAATDEQFFGPGTRLTVL.

This clone was observed a few times. The CDR3 nucleotides read TGCAGCGTCCTCTGGGCTGGGGGGGCTTTCTTT. Translated: CSVLWAGGAFF. The chain employs TRBV29-1 and TRBJ1-1, with a tentative D call TRBD1 (5 bases). Germline V gives CDR1 SQVTM, CDR2 ANQGSEA. V was clipped by 6 bases and J by 11 bases, with 16 bases between them. The CDR3 spans 11 residues. Looking up the rest from reference TRBV29-1 and TRBJ1-1 gives the full variable domain: SAVISQKPSRDICQRGTSLTIQCQVDSQVTMMFWYRQQPGQSLTLIATANQGSEATYESGFVIDKFPISRPNLTFSTLTVSNMSPEDSSIYLCSVLWAGGAFFGQGTRLTVV.

V is TRBV19 and J is TRBJ1-5, with D maybe TRBD1 (5 bases). This CDR3 spans 14 amino acids. From germline, CDR1 is LNHDA and CDR2 SQIVND (reference sequence). With 0 bases removed from V and 6 bases from J, the gap between germline ends came to 9 bases. DNA for the CDR3: TGTGCCAGTAGTATAGAGGGGCAAGGTCAGCCCCAGCATTTT. It yields the protein CASSIEGQGQPQHF. Full variable domain (missing parts from reference TRBV19 and TRBJ1-5): DGGITQSPKYLFRKEGQNVTLSCEQNLNHDAMYWYRQDPGQGLRLIYYSQIVNDFQKGDIAEGYSVSREKKESFPLTVTSAQKNPTAFYLCASSIEGQGQPQHFGDGTRLSIL.

This chain links TRBV5-6 with TRBJ1-2; D unclear. There are 13 residues in the CDR3. Trimming shortened V by 4 bases and J by 6 bases, and 13 bases separated the two germline ends. Germline lookup yields CDR1 SGHDT and CDR2 YYEEEE. CDR3 nucleotide sequence: TGTGCCAGCAGCCCGCCCGGGGAAAATGGCTACACCTTC. It translates to CASSPPGENGYTF.